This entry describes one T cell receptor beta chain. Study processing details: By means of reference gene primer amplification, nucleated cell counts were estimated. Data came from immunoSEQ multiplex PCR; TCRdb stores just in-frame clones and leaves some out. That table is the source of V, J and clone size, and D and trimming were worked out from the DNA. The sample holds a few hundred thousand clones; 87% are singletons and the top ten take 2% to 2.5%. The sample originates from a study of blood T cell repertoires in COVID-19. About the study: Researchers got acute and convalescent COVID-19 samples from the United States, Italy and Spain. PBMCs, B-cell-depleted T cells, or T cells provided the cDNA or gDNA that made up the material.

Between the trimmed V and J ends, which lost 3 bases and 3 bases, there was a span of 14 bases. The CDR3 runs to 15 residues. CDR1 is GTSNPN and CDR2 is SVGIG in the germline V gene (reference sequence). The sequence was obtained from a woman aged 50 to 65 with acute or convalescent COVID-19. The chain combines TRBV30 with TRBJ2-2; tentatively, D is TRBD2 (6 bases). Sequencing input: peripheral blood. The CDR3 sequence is CAWRSGRDYTGELFF. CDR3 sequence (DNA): TGTGCCTGGAGATCAGGAAGGGACTACACCGGGGAGCTGTTTTTT.